Each of the 27 T cell receptor beta chains below was sequenced from the same sample in a study of somatic mutations in cytotoxic T cells in rheumatoid arthritis. TCRdb keeps only in-frame clones here, not all; method: immunoSEQ multiplex PCR. Of 25,000 to 35,000 clones detected, approximately 78% appear once; the ten largest clones hold around 8.2%. The sequenced sample consisted of CD8+ T cells sorted from blood. The receptors were sampled from an adult with rheumatoid arthritis.

V usage is TRBV7-8 and J usage is TRBJ2-1, with D perhaps given as TRBD1 or TRBD2 (5 bases each). V lost 1 base and J lost 8, with 24 bases in between. This CDR3 is built from 18 residues. Per the germline V gene, CDR1 is SGHVS and CDR2 is FQNEAQ. The CDR3 reads CASSLEARARGRGYEQFF. In nucleotides, the CDR3 is TGTGCCAGCAGCTTAGAGGCCAGGGCAAGGGGACGAGGGTATGAGCAGTTCTTC.

The chain carries TRBV19 and TRBJ1-2; maybe TRBD1 (6 bases). The CDR3 loop spans 11 amino acids. Germline assignment: CDR1 LNHDA and CDR2 SQIVND (reference sequence). Trimming took off 3 bases at V and 12 bases at J, with 11 bases between the two ends. CDR3 sequence (DNA): TGTGCCAGTAGTATGGGGGGGCATGACACCTTC. This translates into CASSMGGHDTF.

This clone was picked up one time. The rearrangement links TRBV9 to TRBJ2-5; tentatively, D is TRBD2 (7 bases). The V end was cut by 3 bases, the J end by 5 bases, with 17 bases between. The CDR3 has 15 residues. The germline V gene has CDR1 SGDLS and CDR2 YYNGEE. The CDR3 DNA reads TGTGCCAGCAGCGAAGGTGGGGGGGGCCTGGAGACCCAGTACTTC. It is translated as CASSEGGGGLETQYF.

By frequency in the sample, this clone is medium-sized. Other DNA sequences within the sample encode an identical CDR3. The V and J genes are TRBV9 and TRBJ1-1, with 7 bases matching TRBD1. The CDR3 has 15 residues. Trimming removed 0 bases from V and 4 bases from J; junction bases left unmatched: 6. Germline values: CDR1 SGDLS, CDR2 YYNGEE. Written as DNA, the CDR3 is TGTGCCAGCAGCGTAGAGGGGGACAGAATCACTGAAGCTTTCTTT. This translates into CASSVEGDRITEAFF.

This sequence joins TRBV9 and TRBJ1-1; D not resolved. The germline V gene encodes CDR1 SGDLS and CDR2 YYNGEE. The germline V and J ends were trimmed by 3 bases and 3 bases, with 15 bases remaining between them. The CDR3 contains 15 residues. In nucleotides, the CDR3 is TGTGCCAGCAGCGCCGGAACACCCGGGGACACTGAAGCTTTCTTT. It translates to CASSAGTPGDTEAFF.

The CDR3 sequence: CASSISRGLVNQPQHF. CDR3 nucleotides: TGTGCCAGTAGTATATCAAGGGGCCTCGTCAATCAGCCCCAGCATTTT. The chain combines TRBV19 with TRBJ1-5, with a weak D call TRBD1 (5 bases). V dropped 2 bases and J dropped 3 bases, with 14 bases sitting between them. The germline V gene encodes CDR1 LNHDA and CDR2 SQIVND (reference sequence). The CDR3 is 16 amino acids.

In its sample, this clone was seen a few times. The chain joins TRBV25-1 to TRBJ1-1; D is uncertain. CDR1 is MGHDK and CDR2 is SYGVNS in the germline V gene. The ends were cut back, 3 bases at V and 0 bases at J, with 5 bases in the middle. The CDR3 loop spans 13 amino acids. The CDR3 DNA reads as TGTGCCAGCAGTGACCCCCTGAACACTGAAGCTTTCTTT. As protein: CASSDPLNTEAFF.

The J gene is TRBJ1-1, the V gene TRBV19; D gene ambiguous. The CDR3 is made up of 15 amino acids. CDR1 LNHDA and CDR2 SQIVND come from the germline V gene (reference sequence). With 3 bases removed from V and 2 bases from J, the gap between germline ends came to 13 bases. This CDR3 is CASSMYSGSNTEAFF. The CDR3 DNA follows: TGTGCCAGTAGTATGTATAGTGGGAGTAACACTGAAGCTTTCTTT. The full variable domain, rest sourced from reference TRBV19 and TRBJ1-1, is DGGITQSPKYLFRKEGQNVTLSCEQNLNHDAMYWYRQDPGQGLRLIYYSQIVNDFQKGDIAEGYSVSREKKESFPLTVTSAQKNPTAFYLCASSMYSGSNTEAFFGQGTRLTVV.

J is TRBJ2-7 and V is TRBV25-1; 9 bases line up with TRBD1. With V trimmed by 3 bases and J by 1 base, 1 base remained unmatched. The CDR3 spans 14 residues. Per germline, CDR1 MGHDK and CDR2 SYGVNS. The CDR3 nucleotides read TGTGCCAGCAGTGAGACAGGGGGATCCTACGAGCAGTACTTC. Protein product: CASSETGGSYEQYF.

The gene calls are TRBV27 and TRBJ1-1; D perhaps matches TRBD1 (6 bases). Looked up from germline, CDR1 is MNHEY and CDR2 is SMNVEV (reference sequence). This CDR3 has 16 residues. The V end lost 5 bases, the J end lost 8 bases, and 24 bases lay between the germline ends. In DNA form, the CDR3 reads TGTGCCAGCAGTCCAAAACACCCCGAGCGGACAGCAGAAGCTTTCTTT. Protein sequence: CASSPKHPERTAEAFF.

This clone was counted between two and nine times. The chain employs TRBV11-2 and TRBJ2-3, with 9 positions matching TRBD1. The CDR3 has 16 amino acids. Per the germline V gene, CDR1 is SGHAT and CDR2 is FQNNGV. Trimming removed 1 base from V and 3 bases from J; junction bases left unmatched: 5. The CDR3 DNA reads as TGTGCCAGCAGCTTAGCCCGGGACAGGGTAACAGATACGCAGTATTTT. Protein product: CASSLARDRVTDTQYF.

CDR3 in DNA: TGTGCCAGCAGCTCTTGGGAGGGGCAAGAGACCCAGTACTTC. Translation gives CASSSWEGQETQYF. The J gene is TRBJ2-5, the V gene TRBV7-8; 7 positions match TRBD2. The germline V gene encodes CDR1 SGHVS and CDR2 FQNEAQ. This CDR3 spans 14 amino acids. The V segment lost 4 bases and the J segment 2 bases; nucleotides outside the gene matches: 4.

This chain connects TRBV12-5 to TRBJ1-1; TRBD1 is a possible D gene (5 bases). Germline lookup yields CDR1 LGHNT and CDR2 FRNRAP. The CDR3 is 11 amino acids. V dropped 6 bases and J dropped 5 bases, with 7 bases sitting between them. CDR3: CASGGGTEAFF. Written as DNA, the CDR3 is TGTGCTAGTGGGGGGGGGACTGAAGCTTTCTTT.

The rearrangement links TRBV19 to TRBJ2-5; maybe TRBD1 (5 bases). V gave up 8 bases and J gave up 4 bases, with 20 bases separating them. This CDR3 has 15 residues. Germline CDR1 is LNHDA and CDR2 is SQIVND (reference sequence). The chain's CDR3 is CASQSLQGSGETQYF. Here the CDR3 DNA reads TGTGCCAGTCAGAGTCTCCAGGGTTCGGGAGAGACCCAGTACTTC.

V and J are TRBV30 and TRBJ2-7; perhaps TRBD1 as D (6 bases). This CDR3 is built from 15 residues. The germline V and J ends were trimmed by 3 bases and 7 bases, with 22 bases remaining between them. CDR1 GTSNPN and CDR2 SVGIG come from the germline V gene (reference sequence). The CDR3 region has the DNA TGTGCCTGGAGGGCCGGCGCGCCAGGGGCTGGGGAGCAGTACTTC. This gives the protein CAWRAGAPGAGEQYF.

The chain couples TRBV4-1 to TRBJ2-1, with D possibly called TRBD1 or TRBD2 (5 bases each). The CDR3 is made up of 10 amino acids. V was shortened by 3 bases and J by 14 bases, with 8 bases between the two germline ends. CDR1 MGHRA and CDR2 YSYEKL come from the germline V gene. The CDR3, as DNA: TGCGCCAGCAGCCACGGGGCCAAGTTCTTC. Translating it yields CASSHGAKFF.

This chain connects TRBV19 to TRBJ1-3, with D unresolved. Germline CDR1 reads LNHDA; CDR2 reads SQIVND (reference sequence). Trimming removed 2 bases at V and 1 base at J, with 18 bases between. The CDR3 covers 18 residues. CDR3: CASSIRKSGFDSGNTIYF. The CDR3 region has the DNA TGTGCCAGTAGTATACGCAAGAGCGGGTTCGATTCTGGAAACACCATATATTTT.

This sequence joins TRBV21-1 and TRBJ2-7. TRBV21-1 is classified as a pseudogene. The CDR3 sequence is 14 residues long. CDR3 coding DNA: TGTGCCAGCAGCAACCTGAGATTAGGGTACGAGCAGTACTTC. Protein product: CASSNLRLGYEQYF.

CDR3 bases: TGTGCCAGCAGTTTGGCGTTGAGACAGAAGCAGTTCTTC. The encoded protein is CASSLALRQKQFF. This chain connects TRBV27 to TRBJ2-1; a weak D match, TRBD1 (5 bases). The CDR3 length is 13 residues. Germline-derived CDR1 and CDR2 are MNHEY and SMNVEV (reference sequence). Trimming took off 3 bases at V and 11 bases at J, with 14 bases between the two ends.

The rearrangement joins TRBV6-5 to TRBJ1-1; D might be TRBD1 (6 bases). The ends were cut back, 0 bases at V and 0 bases at J, with 11 bases in the middle. CDR1 MNHEY and CDR2 SVGAGI come from the germline V gene. The CDR3 has 16 amino acids. CDR3: CASSYSSDSMNTEAFF. CDR3 sequence (DNA): TGTGCCAGCAGTTACTCTTCGGACAGCATGAACACTGAAGCTTTCTTT.

CDR3 amino acids: CASARLAVSYNEQFF. CDR3 in DNA: TGTGCCAGCGCCCGGCTAGCGGTGTCCTACAATGAGCAGTTCTTC. The chain carries TRBV7-9 and TRBJ2-1; 7 bases agree with TRBD2. This CDR3 has 15 amino acids. Looked up from germline, CDR1 is SEHNR and CDR2 is FQNEAQ (reference sequence). With V trimmed by 8 bases and J by 1 base, 8 bases remained unmatched.

V and J are TRBV7-8 and TRBJ2-2; no reliable D call. The CDR3 has 16 amino acids. Trimming removed 0 bases at V and 7 bases at J, with 15 bases between. The germline CDR1 and CDR2 sequences are SGHVS and FQNEAQ. The CDR3 region is CASSLAPLGLDGELFF. The CDR3, as DNA: TGTGCCAGCAGCTTAGCCCCCCTCGGATTGGACGGGGAGCTGTTTTTT.

The chain couples TRBV27 to TRBJ2-1; 9 bases match TRBD2. CDR1 is MNHEY, CDR2 SMNVEV, per germline (reference sequence). J lost 6 bases, V lost 9 bases, and 12 bases had no gene match. The CDR3 is made up of 15 amino acids. The CDR3 protein is CASGVESGRSNEQFF. Written as DNA, the CDR3 is TGTGCCAGTGGGGTAGAGAGCGGGAGGTCCAATGAGCAGTTCTTC.

This clone appeared once. The genes are TRBV5-1 and TRBJ2-1; 9 bases agree with TRBD2. Per germline, CDR1 SGHRS and CDR2 YFSETQ. The CDR3 is made up of 19 amino acids. Trimming at V came to 1 base and at J to 1 base, leaving 12 bases not matched to a gene. CDR3 region: CASSLRGPSGIGSYNEQFF. CDR3 DNA sequence: TGCGCCAGCAGCTTGAGGGGGCCTAGCGGGATCGGGTCCTACAATGAGCAGTTCTTC.

The chain combines TRBV6-6 with TRBJ1-2; 7 bases map to TRBD1. Trimming took 3 bases from V and 12 from J; bases not matched to a gene: 13. The CDR3 extends over 14 amino acids. The germline V gene has CDR1 MNHNY and CDR2 SVGAGI (reference sequence). The CDR3 DNA reads as TGTGCCAGCAGTTATTTGCTTGGGGACAGCGGGGACACCTTC. Translated: CASSYLLGDSGDTF.

The V gene is TRBV25-1, the J gene TRBJ2-2, with TRBD2 identical over 11 bases. CDR1 and CDR2 from the germline V gene are MGHDK and SYGVNS. The CDR3 has 17 amino acids. J was trimmed by 3 bases and V by 4 bases; bases with no gene match: 7. The CDR3 loop is CASSGLLAGADTGELFF. CDR3 bases: TGTGCCAGCAGTGGTCTACTAGCGGGGGCAGACACCGGGGAGCTGTTTTTT.

The CDR3 DNA follows: TGTGCCAGCAGTGAAGAGGGGGCAACCACTGAAGCTTTCTTT. This sequence encodes CASSEEGATTEAFF. The chain is built from TRBV2 and TRBJ1-1; 7 bases fit TRBD1. Germline CDR1 and CDR2: SNHLY and FYNNEI. This CDR3 spans 14 amino acids. V gave up 1 base and J gave up 4 bases; unmatched junction bases: 3.